This T cell receptor beta chain was captured in a study of cytomegalovirus exposure and HLA in healthy donors. Study conclusions and caveats: In a later analysis, HLA-C alleles had the fewest associated TCRs, DRB1 alleles the most. Presence/absence results assume similar sequencing depth per donor, which may not hold.

A multiplex PCR was run with 60 Vbeta primers and 13 Jbeta primers. Libraries were prepared by immunoSEQ multiplex PCR; TCRdb keeps only in-frame clonotypes and omits some of them. The sample holds roughly 100,000 clones, around 80% seen once. Comment on this clone: Its antigen remains unidentified.

CDR3 length equals 15 residues. The germline V gene has CDR1 WNHNN and CDR2 SYGVQD (reference sequence). V usage is TRBV10-1 and J usage is TRBJ2-5, with 11 bases aligning to TRBD2. The DNA end is more similar to TRBJ2-7, so the J call may be wrong. Source material: PBMCs. This receptor was identified in a woman in her fifties or sixties in good health and CMV-seropositive. The CDR3 nucleotides read TGCGCCAGCAGTAACCTAGCGGGGGGCTCCTACGAGCAGTACTTC. It is translated as CASSNLAGGSYEQYF.